Sequencing of this T cell receptor (beta chain) was carried out in a study of metastatic and nonmetastatic thyroid tumors. Patients underwent thyroid surgery, and none had received any treatment before it. TCRdb re-analyzed the PCR reads through MiXCR. This table has 64,000 or so clones, around 16% appearing once. Concerning this clone: A much larger clone lies a single base off, so this may be a read error. The same CDR3 also results from other DNA sequences found in this sample.

This sequence was found in a male donor with papillary thyroid cancer or a benign thyroid nodule (not recorded which). Some clones in this sample may be carry-over from other donors' samples. Sequencing was performed on blood.

The DNA for the CDR3 is TGCAGTGCTCGGGGAACAGGAGAGACCCAGTACTTC. This codes for CSARGTGETQYF. The rearrangement joins TRBV20-1 to TRBJ2-5; D may match TRBD1 or TRBD2 (5 bases each). V was shortened by 5 bases and J by 4 bases, with 11 bases between the two germline ends. The CDR3 loop spans 12 amino acids. Germline V gene lookup returns CDR1 DFQATT and CDR2 SNEGSKA (reference sequence).